This T cell receptor beta chain was captured in a study of blood T cell repertoires in COVID-19. In the study overall: Acute and convalescent COVID-19 specimens originated in the United States, Italy and Spain. Sample material is recorded as cDNA or gDNA derived from T cells, B-cell-depleted T cells, or PBMCs.

Per germline, CDR1 LGHNA and CDR2 YSLEER. Deletions cut 0 bases from V and 7 bases from J, with 13 bases between. The CDR3 runs 16 residues. In the source study's methods: Estimation of nucleated cell counts was performed using reference gene primer amplification. The protocol was immunoSEQ multiplex PCR, while the TCRdb copy is restricted to in-frame clones and leaves out a portion. V, J and clone size were drawn from that table, and D and trimming were deduced from the DNA. The sample comprises over 50,000 clones, roughly 87% of which are singletons, and roughly 4% rests with the top ten. Input material: peripheral blood. This chain uses TRBV4-3 with TRBJ1-6; D is perhaps TRBD1 (5 bases). This TCR was sampled from a man aged 50-59 years with active COVID-19. CDR3 bases: TGCGCCAGCAGCCAAGATGCGGCAGGGTCGAATTCACCCCTCCACTTT. Amino acids: CASSQDAAGSNSPLHF.